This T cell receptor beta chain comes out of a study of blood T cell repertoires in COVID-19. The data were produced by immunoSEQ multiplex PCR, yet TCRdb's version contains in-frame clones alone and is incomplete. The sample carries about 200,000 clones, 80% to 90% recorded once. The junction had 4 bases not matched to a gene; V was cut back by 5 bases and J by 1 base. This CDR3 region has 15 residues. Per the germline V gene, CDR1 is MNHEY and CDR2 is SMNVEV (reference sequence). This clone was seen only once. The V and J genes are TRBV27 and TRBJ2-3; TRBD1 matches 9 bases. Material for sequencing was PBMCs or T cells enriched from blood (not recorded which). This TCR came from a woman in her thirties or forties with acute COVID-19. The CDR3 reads CASSPRDRGTDTQYF. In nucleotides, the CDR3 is TGTGCCAGCAGTCCCCGGGACAGGGGCACAGATACGCAGTATTTT.